This is a list of T cell receptor beta chains from one sample in a study of cytomegalovirus exposure and HLA in healthy donors. The repertoire was sequenced with immunoSEQ multiplex PCR; TCRdb's copy has only in-frame clones and lacks some. The sample holds roughly 180,000 clones, around 75% seen once. Sequencing was done on a sample of PBMCs. The receptors come from a male donor in good health and CMV-seronegative. The CDR3 runs from the conserved cysteine through the conserved F or W. D genes are given only for firm matches. The size field is filled for only some rows; it gives once, few, many or a size class.

cdr3_nt: TGTGCCAGCAGTATCGCGGGAGCGGAAAGAGATACGCAGTATTTT
cdr3_aa: CASSIAGAERDTQYF
clone_size: .
v_call: TRBV6-6
d_call: TRBD2
j_call: TRBJ2-3

cdr3_nt: TGTGCCATCAGTGCCAACAGCAACACTGAAGCTTTCTTT
cdr3_aa: CAISANSNTEAFF
clone_size: .
v_call: TRBV10-3
d_call: .
j_call: TRBJ1-1

cdr3_nt: TGTGCCAGCAGCTTAGGCACAGGGATCTCCTACAATGAGCAGTTCTTC
cdr3_aa: CASSLGTGISYNEQFF
clone_size: once
v_call: TRBV11-2
d_call: .
j_call: TRBJ2-1

cdr3_nt: TGTGCCAGCCGGACTGACTCTTATTCACCCCTCCACTTT
cdr3_aa: CASRTDSYSPLHF
clone_size: few
v_call: TRBV7-2
d_call: .
j_call: TRBJ1-6

cdr3_nt: TGTGCCAGCAGAACAGGTAACAGCAATCAGCCCCAGCATTTT
cdr3_aa: CASRTGNSNQPQHF
clone_size: .
v_call: TRBV6-5
d_call: .
j_call: TRBJ1-5

cdr3_nt: TGCGCCAGCAGCTTGGACAGGGGCGGTAATGGCTACACCTTC
cdr3_aa: CASSLDRGGNGYTF
clone_size: few
v_call: TRBV5-1
d_call: TRBD1
j_call: TRBJ1-2

cdr3_nt: TGCAGCGTTGAGGGGGGAGAACAGGCGGGCTCCTACGAGCAGTACTTC
cdr3_aa: CSVEGGEQAGSYEQYF
clone_size: .
v_call: TRBV29-1
d_call: .
j_call: TRBJ2-7

cdr3_nt: TGTGCCAGCAGCACCCCGAAGGGGGCACAAGATACGCAGTATTTT
cdr3_aa: CASSTPKGAQDTQYF
clone_size: .
v_call: TRBV7-8
d_call: TRBD1
j_call: TRBJ2-3

cdr3_nt: TGCGCCAGCAGCTTAGGGACAGGGGACGAGCAGTACTTC
cdr3_aa: CASSLGTGDEQYF
clone_size: .
v_call: TRBV5-1
d_call: TRBD1
j_call: TRBJ2-7

cdr3_nt: TGTGCCACAAAACGACCGAGGGATGGGGAGACCCAGTACTTC
cdr3_aa: CATKRPRDGETQYF
clone_size: .
v_call: TRBV10-3
d_call: .
j_call: TRBJ2-5

cdr3_nt: TGTGCCAGCAGTGAACGGTTCGGGACAGATGAAGCTTTCTTT
cdr3_aa: CASSERFGTDEAFF
clone_size: .
v_call: TRBV2
d_call: TRBD1
j_call: TRBJ1-1

cdr3_nt: TGCGCCAGCAGCTTGGACTCAACCTACGAGCAGTACTTC
cdr3_aa: CASSLDSTYEQYF
clone_size: once
v_call: TRBV5-1
d_call: .
j_call: TRBJ2-7

cdr3_nt: TGTGCCAGCAGCTTGGTCTGGGACAGGACCTACGAGCAGTACTTC
cdr3_aa: CASSLVWDRTYEQYF
clone_size: .
v_call: TRBV5-4
d_call: TRBD1
j_call: TRBJ2-7

cdr3_nt: TGTGCCAGCAGCCAAGATCAGGGGAATTCACCCCTCCACTTT
cdr3_aa: CASSQDQGNSPLHF
clone_size: few
v_call: TRBV4-2
d_call: .
j_call: TRBJ1-6

cdr3_nt: TGCAGCGTTGAAGATCTGCAGGGGGCGTACAATGAGCAGTTCTTC
cdr3_aa: CSVEDLQGAYNEQFF
clone_size: .
v_call: TRBV29-1
d_call: TRBD1
j_call: TRBJ2-1

cdr3_nt: TGTGCCAGCAGCTTCTGGGACACCCGCACAGATACGCAGTATTTT
cdr3_aa: CASSFWDTRTDTQYF
clone_size: .
v_call: TRBV11-1
d_call: .
j_call: TRBJ2-3